This T cell receptor (beta chain) was identified in a study of cytomegalovirus exposure and HLA in healthy donors. The study's findings and limits: A missense DCLRE1C variant was associated with V- and J-gene trimming of TCR beta chains in a later analysis, and an independent cohort replicated the association. HLA alleles showed associations with about 15,000 TCR beta sequences in a later analysis, at a 0.05 false discovery rate.

Trimming pared 6 bases from V and 8 bases from J, leaving 18 bases between. The CDR3 runs to 14 residues. Germline V lookup: CDR1 MNHEY, CDR2 SVGAGI. Regarding this clone: What it binds is not known.

13 Jbeta primers and 60 Vbeta primers were used for the PCR. In the source study's methods: The count from a later analysis was some 83 million unique TCR beta chains, some 12 million of them shared. Assay used: immunoSEQ multiplex PCR; TCRdb lists only in-frame clones, some missing. D and trimming were read from the DNA, whereas the V and J calls and clone size are those reported in that table. This sample yields approximately 100,000 clones, of which roughly 74% are seen a single time; 1.5% to 2% belongs to the top ten. The TCR was taken from a middle-aged woman in good health and CMV-seronegative. Sequencing was performed on PBMCs. The chain uses TRBV6-5 and TRBJ2-3; D possibly corresponds to TRBD2 (6 bases). CDR3 amino acids: CASSQQRTTGTQYF. CDR3 sequence (DNA): TGTGCCAGCAGCCAACAAAGGACTACGGGTACGCAGTATTTT.